Sequencing of this T cell receptor (beta chain) was carried out in a study of blood T cells in healthy people across ages. Study-level background: Template switching recovered approximately one barcoded beta molecule for every two T cells. Study-level findings and limits: Among long-lived donors, naive CD4+ cells were more numerous and diversity higher than in aged donors.

Primers used in a second PCR of about 6 to 12 cycles were a sample-barcoded 5' primer and a J-beta primer mix. Researchers report that a template-switch adaptor with 12 random nucleotides tagged each cDNA molecule. MiXCR, run by TCRdb on the 5' RACE reads, gives a single entry per CDR3 protein. The data contain under 2,000,000 distinct CDR3 sequences, about 49% of them singletons. Donors were healthy Caucasian individuals from Russia aged roughly 6 to 95. The CDR3 consists of 14 residues. The J segment lost 7 bases and the V segment lost 6 bases, leaving 10 bases of the junction unmatched. Concerning this clonotype: The target antigen is unknown.

This clonotype was sampled from a woman aged 40 to 50 in good health. The chain couples TRBV12-3 or TRBV12-4 to TRBJ2-7; the match to TRBD1 covers 9 bases. Sequencing was performed on blood. The CDR3 loop is CASSPGTGLREQYF. CDR3 nucleotide sequence: TGTGCCAGCAGCCCCGGGACAGGGCTTCGGGAGCAGTACTTC.